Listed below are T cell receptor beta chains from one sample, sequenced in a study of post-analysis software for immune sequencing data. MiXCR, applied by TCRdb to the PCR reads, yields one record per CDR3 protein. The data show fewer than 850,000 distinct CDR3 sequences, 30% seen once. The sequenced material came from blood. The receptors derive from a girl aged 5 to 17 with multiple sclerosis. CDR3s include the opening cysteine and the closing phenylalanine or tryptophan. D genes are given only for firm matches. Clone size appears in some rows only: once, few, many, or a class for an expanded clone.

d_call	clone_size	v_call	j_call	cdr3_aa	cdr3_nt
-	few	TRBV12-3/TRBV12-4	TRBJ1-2	CASSSRRTNYGYTF	TGTGCCAGCAGTTCCCGACGGACCAACTATGGCTACACCTTC
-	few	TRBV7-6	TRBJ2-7	CASSVLGQPAYEQYF	TGTGCCAGCAGCGTATTAGGACAACCCGCCTACGAGCAGTACTTC
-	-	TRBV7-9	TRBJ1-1	CASYMRTEAFF	TGTGCCAGCTACATGAGAACTGAAGCTTTCTTT
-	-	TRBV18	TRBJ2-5	CASSPTGPEETQYF	TGTGCCAGCTCACCTACGGGGCCGGAGGAGACCCAGTACTTC
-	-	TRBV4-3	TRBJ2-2	CASSPPMGGELFF	TGCGCCAGCAGCCCACCTATGGGGGGGGAGCTGTTTTTT
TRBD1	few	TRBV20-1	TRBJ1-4	CSARDWGQGSEKLFF	TGCAGTGCTAGAGATTGGGGACAGGGAAGCGAAAAACTGTTTTTT
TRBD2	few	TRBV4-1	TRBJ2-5	CASSQIPGLGQETQYF	TGCGCCAGCAGCCAAATTCCGGGACTAGGACAAGAGACCCAGTACTTC
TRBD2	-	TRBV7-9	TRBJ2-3	CASSLAGEGTQYF	TGTGCCAGCAGTCTAGCGGGGGAAGGTACGCAGTATTTT
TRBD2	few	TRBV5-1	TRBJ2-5	CASSLASGSGTQYF	TGCGCCAGCAGCTTGGCTAGCGGGAGCGGGACCCAGTACTTC
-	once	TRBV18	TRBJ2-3	CASSSWGQSGRTDTQYF	TGTGCCAGCTCATCCTGGGGTCAAAGCGGACGCACAGATACGCAGTATTTT
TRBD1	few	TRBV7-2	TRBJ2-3	CASSPGQGMAPDTQYF	TGTGCCAGCAGCCCGGGACAGGGGATGGCCCCAGATACGCAGTATTTT
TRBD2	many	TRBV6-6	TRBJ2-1	CASSYVAGGFGEQFF	TGTGCCAGCAGTTACGTCGCGGGGGGGTTCGGTGAGCAGTTCTTC
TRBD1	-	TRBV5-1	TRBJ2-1	CASSLGDRTNEQFF	TGCGCCAGCAGCTTGGGGGACAGGACCAATGAGCAGTTCTTC
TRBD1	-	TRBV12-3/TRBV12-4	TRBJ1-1	CASSRDRGLNTEAFF	TGTGCCAGCAGTCGAGACAGGGGGCTCAACACTGAAGCTTTCTTT
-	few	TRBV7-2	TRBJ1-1	CASSRTEEAFF	TGTGCCAGCAGCCGGACGGAAGAAGCTTTCTTT
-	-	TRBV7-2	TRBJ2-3	CASSHPAGDTQYF	TGTGCCAGCAGCCACCCCGCGGGAGATACGCAGTATTTT
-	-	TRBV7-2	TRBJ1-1	CASRSTRGAGTEAFF	TGTGCCAGCAGATCGACTCGGGGGGCAGGAACTGAAGCTTTCTTT
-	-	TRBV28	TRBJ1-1	CASSWGLGLNTEAFF	TGTGCCAGCAGTTGGGGGTTGGGGTTGAACACTGAAGCTTTCTTT